A selection of T cell receptor beta chains follows, all from one sample in a study of radiotherapy plus CTLA-4 blockade in lung cancer. The method was immunoSEQ multiplex PCR; TCRdb's version includes in-frame clones alone and lacks a portion of them. The sample shows about 64,000 clones, roughly 76% of them seen only once. The sample consisted of peripheral blood, taken from a patient treated with radiotherapy plus ipilimumab. The origin of the receptors is a human donor with non-small cell lung cancer whose response to radiotherapy plus ipilimumab could not be evaluated. Both conserved end residues are trimmed from each CDR3. The order of the fields is V gene, J gene, CDR3 protein.

TRBV11-2	TRBJ1-6	ASSSDRENSPLH
TRBV2	TRBJ1-3	ASRNRVSGNTIY
TRBV19	TRBJ1-2	ASWGEGRNYGYT
TRBV5-1	TRBJ1-2	ASSLAAGKNYGYT
TRBV10-3	TRBJ2-1	AISEVAGRGEQF
TRBV6-1	TRBJ1-2	ASSGQNYGYT
TRBV18	TRBJ1-1	ASSPRTAMNTEAF
TRBV4-1	TRBJ2-3	ASSQDSDQRGSDTQY
TRBV7-9	TRBJ2-7	ASTKSDSRDEQY
TRBV28	TRBJ1-5	ASRGSNQPQH
TRBV5-6	TRBJ2-3	ASSYRLLAALTDTQY
TRBV2	TRBJ2-1	ASSSAGGARDEQF
TRBV15	TRBJ1-2	ATSREGQGYGYT
TRBV9	TRBJ2-3	ASSVGLAGVADTQY